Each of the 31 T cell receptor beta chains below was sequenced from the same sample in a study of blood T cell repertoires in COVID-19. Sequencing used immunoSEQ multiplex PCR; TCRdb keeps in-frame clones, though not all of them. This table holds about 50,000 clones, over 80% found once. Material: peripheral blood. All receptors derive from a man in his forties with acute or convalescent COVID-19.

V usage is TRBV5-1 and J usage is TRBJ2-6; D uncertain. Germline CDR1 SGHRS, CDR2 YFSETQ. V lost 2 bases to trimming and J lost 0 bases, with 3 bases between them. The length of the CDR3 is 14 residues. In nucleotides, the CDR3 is TGCGCCAGCAGCTTCGGCTCTGGGGCCAACGTCCTGACTTTC. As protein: CASSFGSGANVLTF. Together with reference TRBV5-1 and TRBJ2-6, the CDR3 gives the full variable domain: KAGVTQTPRYLIKTRGQQVTLSCSPISGHRSVSWYQQTPGQGLQFLFEYFSETQRNKGNFPGRFSGRQFSNSRSEMNVSTLELGDSALYLCASSFGSGANVLTFGAGSRLTVL.

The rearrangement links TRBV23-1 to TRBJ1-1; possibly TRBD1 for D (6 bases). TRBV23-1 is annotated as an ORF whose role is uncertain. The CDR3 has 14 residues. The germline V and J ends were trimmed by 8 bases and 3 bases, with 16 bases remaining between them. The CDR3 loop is CASRAGDLDTEAFF. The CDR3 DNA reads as TGCGCCAGCCGCGCAGGGGATCTGGACACTGAAGCTTTCTTT.

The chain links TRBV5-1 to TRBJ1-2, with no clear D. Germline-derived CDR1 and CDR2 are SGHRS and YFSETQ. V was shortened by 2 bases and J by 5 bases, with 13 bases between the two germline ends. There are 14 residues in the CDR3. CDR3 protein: CASSFSGGRYGYTF. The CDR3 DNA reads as TGCGCCAGCAGCTTTAGCGGAGGTCGGTATGGCTACACCTTC.

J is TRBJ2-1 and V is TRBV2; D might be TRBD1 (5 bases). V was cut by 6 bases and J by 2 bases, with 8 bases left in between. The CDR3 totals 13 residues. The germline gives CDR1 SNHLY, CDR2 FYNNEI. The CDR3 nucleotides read TGTGCCAGCAGACTGGACACCTACAATGAGCAGTTCTTC. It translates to CASRLDTYNEQFF.

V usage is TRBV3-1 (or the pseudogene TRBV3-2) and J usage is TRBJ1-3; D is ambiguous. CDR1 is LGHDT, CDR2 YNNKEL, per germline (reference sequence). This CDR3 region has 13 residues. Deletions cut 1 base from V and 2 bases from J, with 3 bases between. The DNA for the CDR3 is TGTGCCAGCAGCCAAGGGCCTGGAAACACCATATATTTT. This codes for CASSQGPGNTIYF.

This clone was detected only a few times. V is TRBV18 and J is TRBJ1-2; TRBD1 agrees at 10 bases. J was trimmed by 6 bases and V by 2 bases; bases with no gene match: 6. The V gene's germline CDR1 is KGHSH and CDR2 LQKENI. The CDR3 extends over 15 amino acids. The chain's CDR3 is CASSPRDRGQDGYTF. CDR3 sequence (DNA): TGTGCCAGCTCACCAAGAGACAGGGGGCAGGATGGCTACACCTTC. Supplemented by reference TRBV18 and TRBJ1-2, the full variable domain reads NAGVMQNPRHLVRRRGQEARLRCSPMKGHSHVYWYRQLPEEGLKFMVYLQKENIIDESGMPKERFSAEFPKEGPSILRIQQVVRGDSAAYFCASSPRDRGQDGYTFGSGTRLTVV.

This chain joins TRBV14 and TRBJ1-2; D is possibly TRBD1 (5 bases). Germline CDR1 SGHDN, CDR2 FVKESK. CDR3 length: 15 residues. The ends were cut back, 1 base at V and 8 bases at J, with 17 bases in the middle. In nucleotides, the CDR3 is TGTGCCAGCAGCCAAGGGGCAGGGAGGACGAAAGGCTACACCTTC. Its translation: CASSQGAGRTKGYTF. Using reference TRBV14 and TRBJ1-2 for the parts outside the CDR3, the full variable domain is EAGVTQFPSHSVIEKGQTVTLRCDPISGHDNLYWYRRVMGKEIKFLLHFVKESKQDESGMPNNRFLAERTGGTYSTLKVQPAELEDSGVYFCASSQGAGRTKGYTFGSGTRLTVV.

CDR3 sequence: CASSSHRASNQPQHF. The CDR3 nucleotides read TGTGCCAGCAGTTCACACAGGGCTAGCAATCAGCCCCAGCATTTT. The chain is built from TRBV6-2 or TRBV6-3 and TRBJ1-5; D may be TRBD1 (6 bases). The CDR3 covers 15 residues. CDR1 and CDR2 from the germline V gene are MNHEY and SVGEGT. V was clipped by 4 bases and J by 0 bases, with 10 bases between them.

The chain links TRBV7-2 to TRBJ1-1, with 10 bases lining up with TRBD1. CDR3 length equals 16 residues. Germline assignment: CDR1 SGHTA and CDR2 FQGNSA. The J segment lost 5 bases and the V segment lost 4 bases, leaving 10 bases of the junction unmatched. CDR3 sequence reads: CASSSGQGVVMTEAFF. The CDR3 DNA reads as TGTGCCAGCAGCTCTGGACAGGGGGTGGTAATGACTGAAGCTTTCTTT.

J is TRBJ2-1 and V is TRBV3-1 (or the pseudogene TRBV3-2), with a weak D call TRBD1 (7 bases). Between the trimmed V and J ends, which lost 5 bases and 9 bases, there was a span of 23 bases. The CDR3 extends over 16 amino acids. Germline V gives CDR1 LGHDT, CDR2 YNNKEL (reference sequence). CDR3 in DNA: TGTGCCAGCAGCTCCCTCGGGGGACAGCGGGTCGGTGAGCAGTTCTTC. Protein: CASSSLGGQRVGEQFF.

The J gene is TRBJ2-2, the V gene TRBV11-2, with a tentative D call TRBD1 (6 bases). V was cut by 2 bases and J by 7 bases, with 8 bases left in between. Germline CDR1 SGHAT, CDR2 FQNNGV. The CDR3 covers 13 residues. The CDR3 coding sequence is TGTGCCAGCAGCTTAAAAGGGGGCGGGGAGCTGTTTTTT. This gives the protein CASSLKGGGELFF.

The CDR3 reads CASSDGQGRHEQFF. The CDR3 DNA reads TGTGCCAGCAGCGATGGACAGGGGAGGCATGAGCAGTTCTTC. This rearrangement joins TRBV5-4 to TRBJ2-1; the match to TRBD1 covers 9 bases. J was trimmed by 8 bases and V by 4 bases; bases with no gene match: 7. The CDR3 has 14 residues. Germline V lookup: CDR1 SGHNT, CDR2 YYREEE (reference sequence).

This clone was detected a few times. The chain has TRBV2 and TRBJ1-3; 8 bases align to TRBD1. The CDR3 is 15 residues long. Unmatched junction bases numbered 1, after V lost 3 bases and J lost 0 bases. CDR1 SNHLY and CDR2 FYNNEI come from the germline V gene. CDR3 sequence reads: CASSDDRGSGNTIYF. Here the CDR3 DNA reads TGTGCCAGCAGTGACGACAGGGGCTCTGGAAACACCATATATTTT.

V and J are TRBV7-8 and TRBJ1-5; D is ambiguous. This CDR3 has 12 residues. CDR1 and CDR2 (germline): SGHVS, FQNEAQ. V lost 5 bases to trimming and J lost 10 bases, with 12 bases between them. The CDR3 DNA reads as TGTGCCAGCAGCCCAAGGAGGGATCCCCAGCATTTT. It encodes CASSPRRDPQHF.

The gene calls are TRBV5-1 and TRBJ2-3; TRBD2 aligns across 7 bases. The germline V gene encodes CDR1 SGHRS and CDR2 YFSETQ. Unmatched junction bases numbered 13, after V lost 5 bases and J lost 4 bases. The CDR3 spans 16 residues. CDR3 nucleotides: TGCGCCAGCAGTCCCACGGGGGGAATAGGCTCAGATACGCAGTATTTT. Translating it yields CASSPTGGIGSDTQYF.

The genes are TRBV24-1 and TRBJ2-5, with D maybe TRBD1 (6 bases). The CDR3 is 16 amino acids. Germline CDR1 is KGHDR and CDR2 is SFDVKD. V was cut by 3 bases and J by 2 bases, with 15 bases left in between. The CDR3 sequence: CATSDPGPRGQETQYF. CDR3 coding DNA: TGTGCCACCAGTGATCCGGGACCCAGGGGACAAGAGACCCAGTACTTC.

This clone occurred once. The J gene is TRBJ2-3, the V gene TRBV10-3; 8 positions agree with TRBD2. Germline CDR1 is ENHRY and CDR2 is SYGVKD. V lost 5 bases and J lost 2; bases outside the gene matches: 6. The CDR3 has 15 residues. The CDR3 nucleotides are TGTGCCATCAGTAAGGCGGGGGGACACACAGATACGCAGTATTTT. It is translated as CAISKAGGHTDTQYF.

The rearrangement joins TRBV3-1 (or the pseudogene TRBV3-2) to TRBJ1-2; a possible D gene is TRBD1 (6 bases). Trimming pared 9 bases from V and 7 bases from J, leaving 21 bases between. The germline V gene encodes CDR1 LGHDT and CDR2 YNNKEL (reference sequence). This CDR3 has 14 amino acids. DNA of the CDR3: TGTGCCAGTTATACCCGGGGGGGGGCATCTGGCTACACCTTC. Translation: CASYTRGGASGYTF.

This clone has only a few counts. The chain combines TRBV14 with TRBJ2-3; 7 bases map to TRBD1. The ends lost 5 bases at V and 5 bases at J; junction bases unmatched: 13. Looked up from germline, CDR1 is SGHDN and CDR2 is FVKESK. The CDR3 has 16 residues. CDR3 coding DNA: TGTGCCAGCAGCACCCGACAGGGCCAAGGGGTAGATACGCAGTATTTT. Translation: CASSTRQGQGVDTQYF.

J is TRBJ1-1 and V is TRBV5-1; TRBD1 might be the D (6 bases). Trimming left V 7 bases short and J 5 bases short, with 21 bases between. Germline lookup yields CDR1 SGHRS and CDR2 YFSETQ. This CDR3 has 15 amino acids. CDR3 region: CASLTGMGQGTEAFF. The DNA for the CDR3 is TGCGCCAGCTTAACCGGGATGGGGCAGGGGACTGAAGCTTTCTTT.

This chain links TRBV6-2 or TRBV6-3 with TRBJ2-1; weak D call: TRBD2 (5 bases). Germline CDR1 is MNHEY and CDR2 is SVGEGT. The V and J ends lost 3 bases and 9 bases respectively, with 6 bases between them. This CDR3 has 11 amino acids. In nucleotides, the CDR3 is TGTGCCAGCAGTTATGGAGGTGAGCAGTTCTTC. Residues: CASSYGGEQFF.

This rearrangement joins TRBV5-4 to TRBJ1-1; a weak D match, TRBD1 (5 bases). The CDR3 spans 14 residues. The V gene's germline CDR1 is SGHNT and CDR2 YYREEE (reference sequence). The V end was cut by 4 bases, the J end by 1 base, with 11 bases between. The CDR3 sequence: CASSRGEKNTEAFF. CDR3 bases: TGTGCCAGCAGCCGGGGGGAGAAGAACACTGAAGCTTTCTTT.

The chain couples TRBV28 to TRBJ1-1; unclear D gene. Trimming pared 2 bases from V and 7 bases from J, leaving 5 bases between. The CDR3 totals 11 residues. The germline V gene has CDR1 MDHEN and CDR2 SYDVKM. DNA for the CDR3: TGTGCCAGCAGTTTAGGACTTGAAGCTTTCTTT. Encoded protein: CASSLGLEAFF.

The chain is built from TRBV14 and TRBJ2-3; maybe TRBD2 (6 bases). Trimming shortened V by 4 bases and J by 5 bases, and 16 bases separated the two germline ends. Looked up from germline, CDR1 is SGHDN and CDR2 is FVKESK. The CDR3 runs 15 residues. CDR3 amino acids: CASSPWAGSEDTQYF. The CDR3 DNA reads TGTGCCAGCAGCCCATGGGCGGGGAGTGAAGATACGCAGTATTTT.

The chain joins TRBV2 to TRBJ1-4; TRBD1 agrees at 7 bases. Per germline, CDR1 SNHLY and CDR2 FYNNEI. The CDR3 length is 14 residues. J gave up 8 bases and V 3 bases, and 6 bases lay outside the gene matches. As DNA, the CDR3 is TGTGCCAGCAGTGAGGAGACAGGGCCCGAAAAACTGTTTTTT. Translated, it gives CASSEETGPEKLFF.

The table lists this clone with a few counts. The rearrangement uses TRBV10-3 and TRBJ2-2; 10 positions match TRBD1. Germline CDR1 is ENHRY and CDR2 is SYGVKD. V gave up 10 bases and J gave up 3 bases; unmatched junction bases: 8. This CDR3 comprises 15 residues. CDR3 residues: CATRSGTGDTGELFF. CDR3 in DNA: TGTGCCACCCGCTCAGGGACAGGGGACACCGGGGAGCTGTTTTTT.

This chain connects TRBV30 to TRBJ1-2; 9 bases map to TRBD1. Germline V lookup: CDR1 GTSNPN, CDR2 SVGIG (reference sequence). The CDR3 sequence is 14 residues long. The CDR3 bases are TGTGCGTCCACCCCCGGGACAGGGAGCTATGGCTACACCTTC. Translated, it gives CASTPGTGSYGYTF. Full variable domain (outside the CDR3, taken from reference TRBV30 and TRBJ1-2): SQTIHQWPATLVQPVGSPLSLECTVEGTSNPNLYWYRQAAGRGLQLLFYSVGIGQISSEVPQNLSASRPQDRQFILSSKKLLLSDSGFYLCASTPGTGSYGYTFGSGTRLTVV.

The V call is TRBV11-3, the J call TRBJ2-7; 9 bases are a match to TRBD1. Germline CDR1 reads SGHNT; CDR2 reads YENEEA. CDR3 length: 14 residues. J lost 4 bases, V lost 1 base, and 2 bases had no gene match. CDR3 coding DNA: TGTGCCAGCAGCTTAGCGGGACAGGGATACGAGCAGTACTTC. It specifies CASSLAGQGYEQYF.

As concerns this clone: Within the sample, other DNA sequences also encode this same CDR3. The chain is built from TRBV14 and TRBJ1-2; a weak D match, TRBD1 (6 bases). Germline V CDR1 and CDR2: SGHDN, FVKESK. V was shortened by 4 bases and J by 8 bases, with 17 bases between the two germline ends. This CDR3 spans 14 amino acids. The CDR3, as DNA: TGTGCCAGCAGCCGGCAGGGGACACTATCGGGCTACACCTTC. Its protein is CASSRQGTLSGYTF.

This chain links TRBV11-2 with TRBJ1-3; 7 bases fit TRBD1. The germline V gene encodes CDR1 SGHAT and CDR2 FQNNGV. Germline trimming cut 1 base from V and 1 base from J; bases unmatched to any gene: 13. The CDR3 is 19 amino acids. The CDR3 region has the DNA TGTGCCAGCAGCTTAGCCCCAAGGAGGGGGCTTTCTTCTGGAAACACCATATATTTT. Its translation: CASSLAPRRGLSSGNTIYF.

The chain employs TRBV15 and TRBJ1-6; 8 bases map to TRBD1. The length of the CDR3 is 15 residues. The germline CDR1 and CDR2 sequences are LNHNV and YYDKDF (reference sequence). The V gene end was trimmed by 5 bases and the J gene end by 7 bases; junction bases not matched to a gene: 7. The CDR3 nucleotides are TGTGCCACCAGCCAACTACAGGGGGGCAATTCACCCCTCCACTTT. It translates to CATSQLQGGNSPLHF.